The rows below give T cell receptor beta chains drawn from one sample of a study of blood T cell repertoires in COVID-19. Method: immunoSEQ multiplex PCR; TCRdb's copy keeps in-frame clones and lacks some. The sample consists of approximately 100,000 clones, 88% of them appearing once. The specimen was peripheral blood. These receptors all stem from a human donor in a cohort sampled during active COVID-19. The CDR3 runs from the conserved cysteine through the conserved F or W. D genes are given only for firm matches. A row's size may be missing; if present it is once, few, many or a size class.

j_gene: TRBJ1-2; d_gene: .; abundance: .; v_gene: TRBV5-1; CDR3aa: CASSSGRGNYGYTF; CDR3nt: TGCGCCAGCAGCTCCGGGAGAGGGAACTATGGCTACACCTTC
j_gene: TRBJ2-5; d_gene: TRBD2; abundance: .; v_gene: TRBV6-5; CDR3aa: CASSGGLAHQETQYF; CDR3nt: TGTGCCAGCAGCGGGGGACTAGCGCACCAAGAGACCCAGTACTTC
j_gene: TRBJ2-7; d_gene: .; abundance: .; v_gene: TRBV30; CDR3aa: CAWSVFSHRGEQYF; CDR3nt: TGTGCCTGGAGTGTGTTTTCCCATCGGGGCGAGCAGTACTTC
j_gene: TRBJ1-2; d_gene: .; abundance: .; v_gene: TRBV9; CDR3aa: CASSVVAGYGYTF; CDR3nt: TGTGCCAGCAGCGTAGTGGCGGGCTATGGCTACACCTTC
j_gene: TRBJ2-1; d_gene: .; abundance: .; v_gene: TRBV27; CDR3aa: CASTLWTATSNEQFF; CDR3nt: TGTGCCAGCACCCTATGGACAGCCACCTCTAATGAGCAGTTCTTC
j_gene: TRBJ2-1; d_gene: TRBD2; abundance: .; v_gene: TRBV28; CDR3aa: CASSLLAGRGKPYNEQFF; CDR3nt: TGTGCCAGCAGTTTGTTAGCGGGGCGAGGGAAACCCTACAATGAGCAGTTCTTC
j_gene: TRBJ2-1; d_gene: .; abundance: .; v_gene: TRBV9; CDR3aa: CASSPNLARVGIVQFF; CDR3nt: TGTGCCAGCAGTCCCAACCTAGCCCGGGTTGGTATTGTGCAGTTCTTC
j_gene: TRBJ2-2; d_gene: .; abundance: .; v_gene: TRBV3-1/TRBV3-2; CDR3aa: CASSHGGGELFF; CDR3nt: TGTGCCAGCAGCCACGGGGGTGGGGAGCTGTTTTTT
j_gene: TRBJ1-1; d_gene: TRBD1; abundance: .; v_gene: TRBV11-2; CDR3aa: CASSLGTGVTEAFF; CDR3nt: TGTGCCAGCAGCTTGGGGACAGGGGTCACTGAAGCTTTCTTT
j_gene: TRBJ1-4; d_gene: TRBD1; abundance: .; v_gene: TRBV29-1; CDR3aa: CSVAETGDEKLFF; CDR3nt: TGCAGCGTTGCCGAGACAGGGGATGAAAAACTGTTTTTT
j_gene: TRBJ1-5; d_gene: .; abundance: .; v_gene: TRBV28; CDR3aa: CASSLWEADQPQHF; CDR3nt: TGTGCCAGCAGTTTATGGGAGGCGGATCAGCCCCAGCATTTT
j_gene: TRBJ2-7; d_gene: TRBD2; abundance: .; v_gene: TRBV2; CDR3aa: CASSGGRGAYEQYF; CDR3nt: TGTGCCAGCAGTGGAGGGCGGGGGGCCTACGAGCAGTACTTC
j_gene: TRBJ2-7; d_gene: TRBD2; abundance: .; v_gene: TRBV5-4; CDR3aa: CASSVDGLAGYEQYF; CDR3nt: TGTGCCAGCAGCGTGGATGGTCTAGCGGGTTACGAGCAGTACTTC
j_gene: TRBJ2-6; d_gene: TRBD1; abundance: .; v_gene: TRBV15; CDR3aa: CATAWTGIRSGANVLTF; CDR3nt: TGTGCCACGGCATGGACAGGGATCCGATCTGGGGCCAACGTCCTGACTTTC
j_gene: TRBJ1-2; d_gene: TRBD1; abundance: once; v_gene: TRBV5-1; CDR3aa: CASSSGTGGGINYGYTF; CDR3nt: TGCGCCAGCAGCTCGGGGACAGGGGGCGGTATAAACTATGGCTACACCTTC
j_gene: TRBJ2-3; d_gene: TRBD2; abundance: .; v_gene: TRBV5-1; CDR3aa: CASSLAGGTVDTQYF; CDR3nt: TGCGCCAGCAGCTTGGCGGGGGGAACCGTAGATACGCAGTATTTT
j_gene: TRBJ1-1; d_gene: .; abundance: .; v_gene: TRBV19; CDR3aa: CASSRGGWTEAFF; CDR3nt: TGTGCCAGCAGCCGGGGAGGCTGGACTGAAGCTTTCTTT
j_gene: TRBJ2-7; d_gene: TRBD2; abundance: .; v_gene: TRBV7-2; CDR3aa: CASSFGLAGQYF; CDR3nt: TGTGCCAGCAGCTTTGGACTAGCGGGGCAGTACTTC
j_gene: TRBJ2-3; d_gene: .; abundance: .; v_gene: TRBV11-1; CDR3aa: CASSLNTGVITDTQYF; CDR3nt: TGTGCCAGCAGCTTAAACACGGGGGTGATCACAGATACGCAGTATTTT
j_gene: TRBJ1-4; d_gene: TRBD1; abundance: few; v_gene: TRBV6-5; CDR3aa: CASTTGGFREKLFF; CDR3nt: TGTGCCAGCACTACAGGGGGCTTTCGTGAAAAACTGTTTTTT
j_gene: TRBJ2-2; d_gene: .; abundance: .; v_gene: TRBV7-7; CDR3aa: CASSLSSGGGTGELFF; CDR3nt: TGTGCCAGCAGCCTATCTAGCGGAGGGGGCACCGGGGAGCTGTTTTTT
j_gene: TRBJ2-5; d_gene: .; abundance: .; v_gene: TRBV19; CDR3aa: CASSIDPSETQYF; CDR3nt: TGTGCCAGTAGTATAGACCCCTCAGAGACCCAGTACTTC
j_gene: TRBJ2-7; d_gene: .; abundance: .; v_gene: TRBV29-1; CDR3aa: CSVEGGLSYEQYF; CDR3nt: TGCAGCGTTGAAGGCGGTCTCTCCTACGAGCAGTACTTC
j_gene: TRBJ1-1; d_gene: TRBD1; abundance: .; v_gene: TRBV12-3/TRBV12-4; CDR3aa: CASSFYGQDEAFF; CDR3nt: TGTGCCAGCAGTTTTTATGGACAGGATGAAGCTTTCTTT
j_gene: TRBJ2-5; d_gene: .; abundance: .; v_gene: TRBV19; CDR3aa: CASNFNPGETQYF; CDR3nt: TGTGCCAGTAATTTTAATCCAGGAGAGACCCAGTACTTC
j_gene: TRBJ2-2; d_gene: TRBD1; abundance: .; v_gene: TRBV7-9; CDR3aa: CASSPSVTQGRVAGELFF; CDR3nt: TGTGCCAGCAGCCCCTCGGTCACACAGGGGAGAGTGGCCGGGGAGCTGTTTTTT
j_gene: TRBJ2-5; d_gene: .; abundance: .; v_gene: TRBV21-1; CDR3aa: CASSRTGIEETQYF; CDR3nt: TGTGCCAGCAGTAGGACAGGGATAGAAGAGACCCAGTACTTC
j_gene: TRBJ2-7; d_gene: TRBD1; abundance: once; v_gene: TRBV28; CDR3aa: CASSLSGGTGEGEQYF; CDR3nt: TGTGCCAGCAGTTTATCCGGGGGGACAGGGGAGGGCGAGCAGTACTTC
j_gene: TRBJ1-6; d_gene: .; abundance: .; v_gene: TRBV4-2; CDR3aa: CASSQVQGLFNNSPLHF; CDR3nt: TGTGCCAGCAGCCAGGTTCAGGGATTGTTTAATAATTCACCCCTCCACTTT
j_gene: TRBJ1-3; d_gene: TRBD1; abundance: .; v_gene: TRBV5-1; CDR3aa: CASTLSPGTGDRNTIYF; CDR3nt: TGCGCCAGCACTCTTTCCCCCGGGACAGGAGACAGAAACACCATATATTTT
j_gene: TRBJ1-1; d_gene: .; abundance: .; v_gene: TRBV30; CDR3aa: CAWMTYAEAFF; CDR3nt: TGTGCCTGGATGACTTATGCTGAAGCTTTCTTT
j_gene: TRBJ2-3; d_gene: .; abundance: .; v_gene: TRBV28; CDR3aa: CASSFLGGGTDTQYF; CDR3nt: TGTGCCAGCAGTTTCTTAGGGGGTGGCACAGATACGCAGTATTTT
j_gene: TRBJ2-3; d_gene: .; abundance: .; v_gene: TRBV11-2; CDR3aa: CASSPRDFTDTQYF; CDR3nt: TGTGCCAGCAGCCCCCGGGACTTCACAGATACGCAGTATTTT
j_gene: TRBJ2-7; d_gene: TRBD1; abundance: .; v_gene: TRBV4-1; CDR3aa: CASSQDPHQTGLGQQYF; CDR3nt: TGCGCCAGCAGCCAAGACCCTCACCAGACAGGGCTTGGCCAGCAGTACTTC
j_gene: TRBJ1-2; d_gene: TRBD1; abundance: .; v_gene: TRBV7-2; CDR3aa: CASSLGTGNGYTF; CDR3nt: TGTGCCAGCAGCTTAGGGACAGGGAATGGCTACACCTTC
j_gene: TRBJ2-2; d_gene: TRBD2; abundance: once; v_gene: TRBV14; CDR3aa: CASSQELAGVTGELFF; CDR3nt: TGTGCCAGCAGCCAAGAGCTAGCGGGAGTCACCGGGGAGCTGTTTTTT
j_gene: TRBJ2-3; d_gene: .; abundance: .; v_gene: TRBV5-1; CDR3aa: CASTETSTDTQYF; CDR3nt: TGCGCCAGCACCGAGACTAGCACAGATACGCAGTATTTT
j_gene: TRBJ2-5; d_gene: TRBD2; abundance: .; v_gene: TRBV4-1; CDR3aa: CASSGTGRAETQYF; CDR3nt: TGCGCCAGCAGCGGCACCGGGAGGGCAGAGACCCAGTACTTC
j_gene: TRBJ1-2; d_gene: .; abundance: few; v_gene: TRBV19; CDR3aa: CASSIGSRLSYTF; CDR3nt: TGTGCCAGTAGTATCGGGTCCCGACTTAGCTACACCTTC
j_gene: TRBJ2-3; d_gene: TRBD2; abundance: .; v_gene: TRBV7-3; CDR3aa: CASSLRTSGGTGTDTQYF; CDR3nt: TGTGCCAGCAGCTTACGGACTAGCGGGGGGACCGGCACAGATACGCAGTATTTT
j_gene: TRBJ1-2; d_gene: .; abundance: .; v_gene: TRBV3-1/TRBV3-2; CDR3aa: CASSQDVIGSARGGYTF; CDR3nt: TGTGCCAGCAGCCAAGATGTAATCGGGTCCGCCCGCGGTGGCTACACCTTC
j_gene: TRBJ1-1; d_gene: TRBD1; abundance: .; v_gene: TRBV28; CDR3aa: CASTGGTTEAFF; CDR3nt: TGTGCCAGCACAGGGGGGACCACTGAAGCTTTCTTT
j_gene: TRBJ1-1; d_gene: .; abundance: .; v_gene: TRBV2; CDR3aa: CASSLYTEAFF; CDR3nt: TGTGCCAGCAGCCTTTACACTGAAGCTTTCTTT
j_gene: TRBJ1-5; d_gene: .; abundance: .; v_gene: TRBV9; CDR3aa: CASSVGLTNQPQHF; CDR3nt: TGTGCCAGCAGCGTAGGGCTTACCAATCAGCCCCAGCATTTT
j_gene: TRBJ1-1; d_gene: .; abundance: .; v_gene: TRBV7-8; CDR3aa: CASSLVVMNTEAFF; CDR3nt: TGTGCCAGCAGCTTAGTTGTTATGAACACTGAAGCTTTCTTT
j_gene: TRBJ1-2; d_gene: TRBD1; abundance: .; v_gene: TRBV19; CDR3aa: CASRGQVVVGYTF; CDR3nt: TGTGCCAGTAGGGGACAGGTGGTTGTTGGCTACACCTTC
j_gene: TRBJ1-3; d_gene: .; abundance: .; v_gene: TRBV2; CDR3aa: CASSRVITRSGNTIYF; CDR3nt: TGTGCCAGCAGTCGCGTTATAACCCGCTCTGGAAACACCATATATTTT
j_gene: TRBJ1-1; d_gene: .; abundance: .; v_gene: TRBV6-5; CDR3aa: CASSYSEEMNTEAFF; CDR3nt: TGTGCCAGCAGTTACTCAGAGGAAATGAACACTGAAGCTTTCTTT
j_gene: TRBJ1-4; d_gene: TRBD1; abundance: few; v_gene: TRBV30; CDR3aa: CALEGAYNEKLFF; CDR3nt: TGTGCCCTCGAGGGGGCTTATAATGAAAAACTGTTTTTT
j_gene: TRBJ2-1; d_gene: .; abundance: once; v_gene: TRBV27; CDR3aa: CASSLSRGTEQFF; CDR3nt: TGTGCCAGCAGTTTGAGCCGGGGTACTGAGCAGTTCTTC
j_gene: TRBJ2-7; d_gene: TRBD1; abundance: .; v_gene: TRBV7-9; CDR3aa: CASSYEGQGNEQYF; CDR3nt: TGTGCCAGCAGCTACGAGGGACAGGGTAACGAGCAGTACTTC
j_gene: TRBJ1-2; d_gene: .; abundance: once; v_gene: TRBV5-5; CDR3aa: CASTPLFNYGYTF; CDR3nt: TGTGCCAGCACCCCTCTCTTTAACTATGGCTACACCTTC
j_gene: TRBJ2-3; d_gene: .; abundance: .; v_gene: TRBV10-1; CDR3aa: CASSESKVFGGPSGARGYF; CDR3nt: TGCGCCAGCAGTGAGTCGAAGGTCTTCGGGGGGCCTAGCGGTGCGAGGGGGTATTTT
j_gene: TRBJ1-2; d_gene: TRBD1; abundance: .; v_gene: TRBV6-5; CDR3aa: CASTYRGPRGHGYTF; CDR3nt: TGTGCCAGCACCTACAGGGGTCCCAGGGGGCATGGCTACACCTTC
j_gene: TRBJ2-1; d_gene: .; abundance: .; v_gene: TRBV5-1; CDR3aa: CASSLGWMAGLQFF; CDR3nt: TGCGCCAGCAGCTTGGGCTGGATGGCGGGCCTGCAGTTCTTC